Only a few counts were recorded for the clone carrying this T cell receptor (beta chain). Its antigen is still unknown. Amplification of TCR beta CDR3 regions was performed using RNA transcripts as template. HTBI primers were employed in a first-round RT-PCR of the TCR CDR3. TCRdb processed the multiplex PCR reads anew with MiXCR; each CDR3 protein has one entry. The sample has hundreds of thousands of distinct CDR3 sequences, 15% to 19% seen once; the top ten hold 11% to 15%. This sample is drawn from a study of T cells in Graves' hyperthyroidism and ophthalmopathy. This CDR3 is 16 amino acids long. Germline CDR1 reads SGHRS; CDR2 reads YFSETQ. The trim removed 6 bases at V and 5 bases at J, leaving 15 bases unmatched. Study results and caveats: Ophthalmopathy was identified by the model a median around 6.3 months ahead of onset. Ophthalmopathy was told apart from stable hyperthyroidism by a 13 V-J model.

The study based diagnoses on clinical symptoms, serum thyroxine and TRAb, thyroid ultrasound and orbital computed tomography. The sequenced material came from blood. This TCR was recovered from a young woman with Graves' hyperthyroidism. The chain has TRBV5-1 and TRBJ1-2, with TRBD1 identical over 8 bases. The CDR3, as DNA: TGCGCCAGCAAACATCCGGGGACAGGCGTGGGGTATGGCTACACCTTC. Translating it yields CASKHPGTGVGYGYTF.